One sample yielded the 28 T cell receptor beta chains listed below, sequenced in a study of control samples from healthy donors and cancer patients. Assay used: immunoSEQ multiplex PCR; TCRdb lists only in-frame clones, some missing. The repertoire holds approximately 100,000 clones, approximately 90% seen once, with about a fifth in the top ten. The sample consisted of PBMCs. Source of these receptors: a man aged 55 to 70 with lung cancer.

This chain links TRBV30 with TRBJ2-3; the D call may be TRBD1 or TRBD2 (5 bases each). V was clipped by 5 bases and J by 1 base, with 13 bases between them. CDR3 length: 14 amino acids. Looked up from germline, CDR1 is GTSNPN and CDR2 is SVGIG (reference sequence). The CDR3 sequence: CAWVPPGRTDTQYF. The CDR3 region has the DNA TGTGCCTGGGTGCCGCCGGGACGCACAGATACGCAGTATTTT.

This clone was recorded only once. The J gene is TRBJ2-1, the V gene TRBV24-1; D is unclear. The CDR3 has 11 residues. V was cut by 2 bases and J by 8 bases, with 3 bases left in between. Germline loops: CDR1 KGHDR, CDR2 SFDVKD. This CDR3 reads CATSDYDEQFF. CDR3 nucleotide sequence: TGTGCCACCAGTGATTATGATGAGCAGTTCTTC.

J is TRBJ1-2 and V is TRBV9; unclear D gene. This CDR3 comprises 12 residues. Germline CDR1 reads SGDLS; CDR2 reads YYNGEE. V was pared by 4 bases and J by 0 bases, with 4 bases between. This chain's CDR3 is CASSPTNYGYTF. The CDR3 DNA sequence: TGTGCCAGCAGCCCGACTAACTATGGCTACACCTTC.

The chain has TRBV7-9 and TRBJ1-5, with TRBD1 matching 7 bases. The germline gives CDR1 SEHNR, CDR2 FQNEAQ (reference sequence). The CDR3 extends over 14 amino acids. J was trimmed by 7 bases and V by 3 bases; bases with no gene match: 6. CDR3 bases: TGTGCCAGCAGCTTGGGGACACAGGGGCAGCCCCAGCATTTT. It encodes CASSLGTQGQPQHF. Combining the CDR3 with reference TRBV7-9 and TRBJ1-5 gives the whole variable domain DTGVSQNPRHKITKRGQNVTFRCDPISEHNRLYWYRQTLGQGPEFLTYFQNEAQLEKSRLLSDRFSAERPKGSFSTLEIQRTEQGDSAMYLCASSLGTQGQPQHFGDGTRLSIL.

The chain uses TRBV4-1 and TRBJ1-1, with TRBD1 as a possible D gene (5 bases). Between the trimmed V and J ends, which lost 3 bases and 3 bases, there was a span of 8 bases. CDR3 length: 13 amino acids. Germline assignment: CDR1 MGHRA and CDR2 YSYEKL. The CDR3 here is CASSHIRDTEAFF. CDR3 nucleotide sequence: TGCGCCAGCAGCCACATCAGGGACACTGAAGCTTTCTTT.

This chain uses TRBV6-6 with TRBJ1-1; possibly TRBD1 for D (5 bases). The germline V gene has CDR1 MNHNY and CDR2 SVGAGI (reference sequence). The V gene lost 6 bases and the J gene lost 0 bases, with 8 bases spanning the gap. This CDR3 region has 13 residues. The CDR3 here is CASSRQMNTEAFF. The DNA of the CDR3 is TGTGCCAGCAGCCGACAGATGAACACTGAAGCTTTCTTT.

DNA of the CDR3: TGTGCCATCAGTGAGTCTGCGGGTTCAGGGGTCGGACGCTACGAGCAGTACTTC. It encodes CAISESAGSGVGRYEQYF. The J gene is TRBJ2-7, the V gene TRBV10-3, with D possibly being TRBD1 (6 bases). CDR1 is ENHRY and CDR2 is SYGVKD in the germline V gene. V was clipped by 0 bases and J by 3 bases, with 21 bases between them. The CDR3 consists of 18 residues.

The chain employs TRBV20-1 and TRBJ2-4; D not certain. Trimming removed 3 bases at V and 1 base at J, with 13 bases between. The germline gives CDR1 DFQATT, CDR2 SNEGSKA (reference sequence). This CDR3 has 15 residues. CDR3 sequence: CSASPNRAAKNIQYF. The CDR3 nucleotides read TGCAGTGCTAGTCCAAATAGGGCGGCCAAAAACATTCAGTACTTC.

The chain links TRBV16 to TRBJ2-2; 7 bases map to TRBD1. Germline trimming cut 3 bases from V and 4 bases from J; bases unmatched to any gene: 5. The CDR3 is 15 residues long. Germline V lookup: CDR1 KGHSY, CDR2 FQNENV. CDR3 in DNA: TGTGCCAGCAGCCAGACAGGGATCGGCACCGGGGAGCTGTTTTTT. This gives the protein CASSQTGIGTGELFF.

The V gene is TRBV4-1, the J gene TRBJ2-2; TRBD1 matches at 9 bases. The CDR3 has 16 residues. Germline CDR1 and CDR2: MGHRA and YSYEKL. Trimming at V came to 1 base and at J to 5 bases, leaving 5 bases not matched to a gene. The CDR3 DNA reads TGCGCCAGCAGCCAAGGGACAGGGGATCGGACCGGGGAGCTGTTTTTT. Amino acids: CASSQGTGDRTGELFF.

The chain uses TRBV5-1 and TRBJ1-1, with 7 bases lining up with TRBD1. CDR1 SGHRS and CDR2 YFSETQ come from the germline V gene. V lost 4 bases and J lost 0; bases outside the gene matches: 9. CDR3 length: 16 amino acids. The CDR3 loop is CASSRGTVYMNTEAFF. The CDR3 nucleotides are TGCGCCAGCAGCCGAGGGACAGTCTATATGAACACTGAAGCTTTCTTT.

This chain joins TRBV6-1 and TRBJ1-5, with D possibly TRBD1 on 5 matching bases. V was clipped by 2 bases and J by 4 bases, with 12 bases between them. There are 15 residues in the CDR3. Germline loops: CDR1 MNHNS, CDR2 SASEGT. CDR3 amino acids: CASSERWAGNQPQHF. In nucleotides, the CDR3 is TGTGCCAGCAGTGAACGATGGGCAGGGAATCAGCCCCAGCATTTT.

The chain employs TRBV18 and TRBJ2-5; 13 bases are a match to TRBD2. Trimming took 6 bases from V and 2 from J; bases not matched to a gene: 3. The V gene's germline CDR1 is KGHSH and CDR2 LQKENI. This CDR3 comprises 15 residues. CDR3 sequence: CASSGLAGIQETQYF. The CDR3 DNA sequence: TGTGCCAGCTCGGGACTAGCGGGGATACAAGAGACCCAGTACTTC.

The chain joins TRBV6-5 to TRBJ2-7; D may correspond to TRBD1 or TRBD2 (5 bases each). The CDR3 runs to 14 residues. The V and J ends lost 0 bases and 2 bases respectively, with 8 bases between them. Germline V lookup: CDR1 MNHEY, CDR2 SVGAGI. As DNA, the CDR3 is TGTGCCAGCAGTTACTCAGGGACCCCCTACGAGCAGTACTTC. It codes for CASSYSGTPYEQYF.

This chain uses TRBV10-2 with TRBJ2-3; 10 nucleotides line up with TRBD1. Germline values: CDR1 WSHSY, CDR2 SAAADI. CDR3 length: 14 amino acids. J lost 4 bases, V lost 6 bases, and 4 bases had no gene match. The CDR3 DNA is TGCGCCAGCAGGGGACAGGGGAGCGCAGATACGCAGTATTTT. It codes for CASRGQGSADTQYF.

The chain recombines TRBV2 with TRBJ1-1; 10 positions agree with TRBD1. The CDR3 extends over 16 amino acids. The J segment lost 4 bases and the V segment lost 2 bases, leaving 7 bases of the junction unmatched. CDR1 is SNHLY and CDR2 is FYNNEI in the germline V gene. CDR3 nucleotide sequence: TGTGCCAGCAGTGAAAGACAGGGGGCATTGGGCACTGAAGCTTTCTTT. It is translated as CASSERQGALGTEAFF.

This rearrangement joins TRBV2 to TRBJ2-7; 9 positions match TRBD2. The CDR3 contains 13 residues. Germline-derived CDR1 and CDR2 are SNHLY and FYNNEI. Trimming took 8 bases from V and 3 from J; bases not matched to a gene: 5. In nucleotides, the CDR3 is TGTGCCAGCCGAAAGACTAGCGGCTACGAGCAGTACGTC. Translation: CASRKTSGYEQYV.

J is TRBJ1-2 and V is TRBV11-2; D possibly corresponds to TRBD1 (5 bases). Trimming pared 5 bases from V and 4 bases from J, leaving 11 bases between. The CDR3 covers 13 residues. Germline V gene sequence: CDR1 SGHAT, CDR2 FQNNGV. CDR3 region: CASSPSGGYGYTF. CDR3 sequence (DNA): TGTGCCAGCAGCCCAAGTGGGGGCTATGGCTACACCTTC.

As concerns this clone: Other DNA variants within this sample encode the same CDR3. The rearrangement links TRBV10-3 to TRBJ1-3; D remains ambiguous. The germline V gene encodes CDR1 ENHRY and CDR2 SYGVKD. V lost 6 bases and J 0 bases, leaving 3 bases between the germline ends. There are 12 residues in the CDR3. CDR3 region: CAIRGSGNTIYF. CDR3 DNA sequence: TGTGCCATCAGGGGCTCTGGAAACACCATATATTTT.

The chain carries TRBV6-5 and TRBJ2-2, with D perhaps given as TRBD1 or TRBD2 (5 bases each). V gave up 8 bases and J gave up 4 bases, with 14 bases separating them. Germline assignment: CDR1 MNHEY and CDR2 SVGAGI. The CDR3 sequence is 14 residues long. The CDR3 sequence: CASLRGDSTGELFF. The CDR3 DNA follows: TGTGCCAGCCTCCGAGGGGATAGCACCGGGGAGCTGTTTTTT.

The chain couples TRBV5-1 to TRBJ1-3; tentatively, D is TRBD1 (6 bases). The CDR3 contains 18 residues. CDR1 is SGHRS, CDR2 YFSETQ, per germline. The ends were cut back, 9 bases at V and 2 bases at J, with 27 bases in the middle. The CDR3 loop is CATTPSGEGGKTGNTIYF. CDR3 sequence (DNA): TGCGCCACCACGCCCAGTGGGGAGGGGGGGAAGACTGGAAACACCATATATTTT.

The chain joins TRBV5-1 to TRBJ2-2; 7 nucleotides match TRBD1. CDR3 size: 14 residues. The germline gives CDR1 SGHRS, CDR2 YFSETQ. Trimming took 0 bases from V and 9 from J; bases not matched to a gene: 5. The CDR3 region is CASSLEGAPRELFF. The DNA of the CDR3 is TGCGCCAGCAGCTTGGAGGGGGCCCCCAGGGAGCTGTTTTTT.

The J gene is TRBJ1-5, the V gene TRBV27; 8 bases align to TRBD1. The CDR3 loop spans 15 amino acids. Germline values: CDR1 MNHEY, CDR2 SMNVEV (reference sequence). Germline trimming cut 4 bases from V and 6 bases from J; bases unmatched to any gene: 8. The CDR3 DNA reads as TGTGCCAGCAGTTACGGCAGGGGGCTTTTTCAGCCCCAGCATTTT. This translates into CASSYGRGLFQPQHF.

The chain combines TRBV5-1 with TRBJ2-1; TRBD1 agrees at 11 bases. Germline V gene data show CDR1 as SGHRS and CDR2 as YFSETQ. This CDR3 has 15 residues. Trimming took 5 bases from V and 7 from J; bases not matched to a gene: 8. DNA for the CDR3: TGCGCCAGCAGACTACTGGGACAGGGGGAAAATGAGCAGTTCTTC. Translating it yields CASRLLGQGENEQFF.

The chain recombines TRBV27 with TRBJ2-7, with D perhaps matching TRBD2 (5 bases). V gave up 5 bases and J gave up 9 bases, with 11 bases separating them. In germline, CDR1 is MNHEY, CDR2 SMNVEV (reference sequence). CDR3 length: 11 amino acids. This chain's CDR3 is CASSGKRVQYV. CDR3 DNA: TGTGCCAGCAGTGGAAAGAGGGTGCAGTACGTC.

The rearrangement uses TRBV6-5 and TRBJ1-2; D may be TRBD1 (6 bases). This CDR3 has 15 residues. Germline CDR1 is MNHEY and CDR2 is SVGAGI. V lost 5 bases to trimming and J lost 0 bases, with 13 bases between them. The CDR3 DNA follows: TGTGCCAGCAGTAAACATGACAGGCCTAACTATGGCTACACCTTC. Its translation: CASSKHDRPNYGYTF.

This sequence joins TRBV11-3 and TRBJ1-2; 8 positions agree with TRBD1. The germline V gene has CDR1 SGHNT and CDR2 YENEEA. The V and J ends lost 4 bases and 5 bases, in that order; junction bases with no gene match: 3. CDR3 length: 13 amino acids. The CDR3 here is CASSSDREYGYTF. Here the CDR3 DNA reads TGTGCCAGCAGCTCGGACAGGGAATATGGCTACACCTTC.

The chain employs TRBV5-4 and TRBJ2-7, with D tentatively TRBD2 (5 bases). V lost 3 bases and J lost 0, with 13 bases in between. The germline V gene encodes CDR1 SGHNT and CDR2 YYREEE (reference sequence). This CDR3 has 15 residues. CDR3 DNA: TGTGCCAGCAGCTACGGACTGTTGGGCTCCTACGAGCAGTACTTC. It yields the protein CASSYGLLGSYEQYF.